This T cell receptor beta chain was recorded in a study of T cells in Graves' hyperthyroidism and ophthalmopathy. Trimming at V came to 5 bases and at J to 3 bases, leaving 16 bases not matched to a gene. The CDR3 is 16 residues long. The germline CDR1 and CDR2 sequences are SQVTM and ANQGSEA. Amplification of TCR beta CDR3 regions used RNA as the template. First-round RT-PCR targeting the TCR CDR3 was performed with the HTBI primer set. In TCRdb, the multiplex PCR reads were re-called with MiXCR into one record per CDR3 protein. The data show 25,000 to 30,000 distinct CDR3 sequences, with roughly 45% seen just once and around a tenth held by the top ten.

V gene TRBV29-1 combines with J gene TRBJ2-7, with 7 bases lining up with TRBD1. The sequenced sample consisted of blood. The receptor comes from a woman between 25 and 40 years old with Graves' hyperthyroidism. The CDR3 DNA is TGCAGCGTTTACGCGTCTGCTGGTGGGACAGACTACGAGCAGTACTTC. Translated: CSVYASAGGTDYEQYF.